This T cell receptor beta chain was obtained from a study of shared T cell receptors in the human thymus. Measured with immunoSEQ multiplex PCR; TCRdb has only the in-frame clones, and not every one. This sample yields about 660,000 clones, of which about 87% are seen a single time; over 0.008% belongs to the top ten. The CDR3 is 11 amino acids. The V end was cut by 7 bases, the J end by 9 bases, with 10 bases between. Looked up from germline, CDR1 is ENHRY and CDR2 is SYGVKD. This clone was detected once. The same data also contributed to another study, on human thymus T cells. Per that study: Within thymic and blood repertoires, V and J gene usage appeared to be biased.

This chain uses TRBV10-3 with TRBJ2-1; D possibly corresponds to TRBD2 (6 bases). The sequence was collected from a boy under three years old with a congenital heart defect. Sequencing used thymocytes. The CDR3 DNA follows: TGTGCCATCAACGCCGGGAGTGAGCAGTTCTTC. Its translation: CAINAGSEQFF.